This is a list of T cell receptor beta chains from one sample in a study of blood T cell repertoires in COVID-19. The method was immunoSEQ multiplex PCR; TCRdb's version includes in-frame clones alone and lacks a portion of them. The sample shows approximately 90,000 clones, around 90% of them seen only once. Material: peripheral blood. Receptors originate from a man aged 55-75 years with COVID-19, enrolled during active disease. CDR3s include the opening cysteine and the closing phenylalanine or tryptophan. A D gene is named only where the DNA matches it firmly. The size of a clone is reported for some rows only, either as once, few or many, or as a class for expanded clones.

clone size: many
J gene: TRBJ2-3
D gene: NA
CDR3 length: 14
V gene: TRBV7-9
CDR3 DNA: TGTGCCAGCAGCCCAGGGGTTTTCACAGATACGCAGTATTTT
CDR3 protein: CASSPGVFTDTQYF

clone size: few
J gene: TRBJ1-5
D gene: NA
CDR3 length: 14
V gene: TRBV10-3
CDR3 DNA: TGTGCCATCAGTGAAGCTGGGGGCCATCAGCCCCAGCATTTT
CDR3 protein: CAISEAGGHQPQHF

clone size: NA
J gene: TRBJ2-6
D gene: TRBD2
CDR3 length: 18
V gene: TRBV19
CDR3 DNA: TGTGCCAGTAGTATAGCTCTAGCGGGATACTCTGGGGCCAACGTCCTGACTTTC
CDR3 protein: CASSIALAGYSGANVLTF

clone size: once
J gene: TRBJ1-2
D gene: NA
CDR3 length: 12
V gene: TRBV6-1
CDR3 DNA: TGTGCCAGCAGTGAGGCCAGCTATGGCTACACCTTC
CDR3 protein: CASSEASYGYTF

clone size: NA
J gene: TRBJ2-7
D gene: TRBD2
CDR3 length: 12
V gene: TRBV5-1
CDR3 DNA: TGCGCCAGCAGCCTCCTGACGGGAGGGCCCTCATTC
CDR3 protein: CASSLLTGGPSF

clone size: NA
J gene: TRBJ1-1
D gene: NA
CDR3 length: 17
V gene: TRBV10-1
CDR3 DNA: TGCGCCAGCAGTGAGTCGCGGGCCGAGAGATCCGACACTGAAGCTTTCTTT
CDR3 protein: CASSESRAERSDTEAFF

clone size: NA
J gene: TRBJ2-1
D gene: TRBD2
CDR3 length: 15
V gene: TRBV18
CDR3 DNA: TGTGCCAGCTCACCACCTCTAGCGGGAGGGAATGAGCAGTTCTTC
CDR3 protein: CASSPPLAGGNEQFF

clone size: NA
J gene: TRBJ1-2
D gene: TRBD1
CDR3 length: 13
V gene: TRBV6-5
CDR3 DNA: TGTGCCAGCAGGGACAGGGTGAACTATGGCTACACCTTC
CDR3 protein: CASRDRVNYGYTF

clone size: NA
J gene: TRBJ1-5
D gene: TRBD1
CDR3 length: 14
V gene: TRBV24-1
CDR3 DNA: TGTGCCACCAGCCGGACAGGGGCTAATCAGCCCCAGCATTTT
CDR3 protein: CATSRTGANQPQHF

clone size: NA
J gene: TRBJ2-7
D gene: NA
CDR3 length: 11
V gene: TRBV19
CDR3 DNA: TGTGCCAGTAGTAACCAGGACGAGCAGTACTTC
CDR3 protein: CASSNQDEQYF

clone size: NA
J gene: TRBJ1-4
D gene: NA
CDR3 length: 17
V gene: TRBV18
CDR3 DNA: TGTGCCAGCTCACGGATTATCACACAGGGAGCTAATGAAAAACTGTTTTTT
CDR3 protein: CASSRIITQGANEKLFF

clone size: NA
J gene: TRBJ2-2
D gene: TRBD1
CDR3 length: 14
V gene: TRBV6-5
CDR3 DNA: TGTGCCAGCAAGGGGACAGGGAACACCGGGGAGCTGTTTTTT
CDR3 protein: CASKGTGNTGELFF

clone size: NA
J gene: TRBJ1-2
D gene: TRBD1
CDR3 length: 13
V gene: TRBV6-1
CDR3 DNA: TGTGCCAGCAGTGAGCCCGGACAGGCGGGCTACACCTTC
CDR3 protein: CASSEPGQAGYTF

clone size: NA
J gene: TRBJ1-6
D gene: NA
CDR3 length: 15
V gene: TRBV30
CDR3 DNA: TGTGCCTGGAGTGTACGAGGGATCGATAATTCACCCCTCCACTTT
CDR3 protein: CAWSVRGIDNSPLHF

clone size: NA
J gene: TRBJ2-1
D gene: TRBD2
CDR3 length: 15
V gene: TRBV4-1
CDR3 DNA: TGCGCCAGCAGCCAAGATGGTAGCGGGAGCGATGAGCAGTTCTTC
CDR3 protein: CASSQDGSGSDEQFF

clone size: NA
J gene: TRBJ2-1
D gene: NA
CDR3 length: 14
V gene: TRBV5-1
CDR3 DNA: TGCGCCAGCAGCTTGGCGACTAACCTTGGGGAGCAGTTCTTC
CDR3 protein: CASSLATNLGEQFF

clone size: NA
J gene: TRBJ1-1
D gene: TRBD1
CDR3 length: 16
V gene: TRBV5-5
CDR3 DNA: TGTGCCAGCAGCTTGTGGGGACAGATTTTGAACACTGAAGCTTTCTTT
CDR3 protein: CASSLWGQILNTEAFF

clone size: NA
J gene: TRBJ2-7
D gene: NA
CDR3 length: 16
V gene: TRBV29-1
CDR3 DNA: TGCAGCGTTGAGCTATTCGACAGTCCCAGGGGATACGAGCAGTACTTC
CDR3 protein: CSVELFDSPRGYEQYF

clone size: NA
J gene: TRBJ1-1
D gene: TRBD1
CDR3 length: 14
V gene: TRBV30
CDR3 DNA: TGTGCCTGGAGTGGGGACAGGAGGAACACTGAAGCTTTCTTT
CDR3 protein: CAWSGDRRNTEAFF

clone size: NA
J gene: TRBJ2-7
D gene: TRBD1
CDR3 length: 14
V gene: TRBV6-6
CDR3 DNA: TGTGCCAGCAGTACCGGGACAGGGACCTACGAGCAGTACTTC
CDR3 protein: CASSTGTGTYEQYF

clone size: NA
J gene: TRBJ2-2
D gene: NA
CDR3 length: 15
V gene: TRBV5-1
CDR3 DNA: TGCGCCAGCAGCTTGACGGGACTCAACACCGGGGAGCTGTTTTTT
CDR3 protein: CASSLTGLNTGELFF

clone size: NA
J gene: TRBJ1-5
D gene: NA
CDR3 length: 13
V gene: TRBV5-1
CDR3 DNA: TGCGCCAGCAGCTTGGAGAGGGATCAGCCCCAGCATTTT
CDR3 protein: CASSLERDQPQHF

clone size: NA
J gene: TRBJ2-5
D gene: NA
CDR3 length: 12
V gene: TRBV5-5
CDR3 DNA: TGTGCCAGCAGCTACAGGGAAGAGACCCAGTACTTC
CDR3 protein: CASSYREETQYF

clone size: NA
J gene: TRBJ2-7
D gene: NA
CDR3 length: 14
V gene: TRBV2
CDR3 DNA: TGTGCCAGCAGCCCCTCCACCACAGGCTACGAGCAGTACTTC
CDR3 protein: CASSPSTTGYEQYF

clone size: NA
J gene: TRBJ2-1
D gene: NA
CDR3 length: 13
V gene: TRBV7-9
CDR3 DNA: TGTGCCAGCAGCCCACTAGTCTCCACTGAGCAGTTCTTC
CDR3 protein: CASSPLVSTEQFF

clone size: once
J gene: TRBJ1-6
D gene: NA
CDR3 length: 14
V gene: TRBV9
CDR3 DNA: TGTGCCAGCACCAACTTTGAAGGGGGTTCACCCCTCCACTTT
CDR3 protein: CASTNFEGGSPLHF

clone size: NA
J gene: TRBJ2-2
D gene: NA
CDR3 length: 12
V gene: TRBV9
CDR3 DNA: TGTGCCAGCAGCGAAGCGACCGGGGAGCTGTTTTTT
CDR3 protein: CASSEATGELFF

clone size: NA
J gene: TRBJ2-3
D gene: NA
CDR3 length: 13
V gene: TRBV11-3
CDR3 DNA: TGTGCCAGCAGCTTAGTGGGCCCAGATACGCAGTATTTT
CDR3 protein: CASSLVGPDTQYF

clone size: NA
J gene: TRBJ2-3
D gene: TRBD2
CDR3 length: 14
V gene: TRBV2
CDR3 DNA: TGTGCCAGCCTCCCTAGCGGGAACTCAGATACGCAGTATTTT
CDR3 protein: CASLPSGNSDTQYF

clone size: NA
J gene: TRBJ2-3
D gene: TRBD2
CDR3 length: 15
V gene: TRBV28
CDR3 DNA: TGTGCCAGCAGCTCTAGCGGGTCTAGCACAGATACGCAGTATTTT
CDR3 protein: CASSSSGSSTDTQYF

clone size: NA
J gene: TRBJ1-2
D gene: NA
CDR3 length: 13
V gene: TRBV19
CDR3 DNA: TGTGCCAGTAGTGACAGCTTATGGTATGGCTACACCTTC
CDR3 protein: CASSDSLWYGYTF

clone size: few
J gene: TRBJ1-1
D gene: NA
CDR3 length: 14
V gene: TRBV7-9
CDR3 DNA: TGTGCCAGCAGCGCGCAAGGCGGGGGTGGTGAAGCTTTCTTT
CDR3 protein: CASSAQGGGGEAFF

clone size: NA
J gene: TRBJ2-3
D gene: TRBD1
CDR3 length: 16
V gene: TRBV6-5
CDR3 DNA: TGTGCCAGCAGTTACTCGGGACAGATGACGACAGATACGCAGTATTTT
CDR3 protein: CASSYSGQMTTDTQYF

clone size: NA
J gene: TRBJ2-5
D gene: NA
CDR3 length: 14
V gene: TRBV6-5
CDR3 DNA: TGTGCCAGCGGGATGACAAGGGGACAAGAGACCCAGTACTTC
CDR3 protein: CASGMTRGQETQYF

clone size: NA
J gene: TRBJ1-1
D gene: TRBD1
CDR3 length: 14
V gene: TRBV7-9
CDR3 DNA: TGTGCCAGCAGCCGCTGGACAGGAAACACTGAAGCTTTCTTT
CDR3 protein: CASSRWTGNTEAFF

clone size: NA
J gene: TRBJ2-6
D gene: NA
CDR3 length: 17
V gene: TRBV18
CDR3 DNA: TGTGCCAGCTCACCTCCGCCCAGGCCCTCTGGGGCCAACGTCCTGACTTTC
CDR3 protein: CASSPPPRPSGANVLTF

clone size: NA
J gene: TRBJ2-1
D gene: TRBD2
CDR3 length: 15
V gene: TRBV6-2/TRBV6-3
CDR3 DNA: TGTGCCAGCACCCCCCCCGGACTAGCGGGCAATGAGCAGTTCTTC
CDR3 protein: CASTPPGLAGNEQFF

clone size: once
J gene: TRBJ1-1
D gene: NA
CDR3 length: 15
V gene: TRBV9
CDR3 DNA: TGTGCCAGCAGCCCCTGGCAGGGGCCAGGCGCTGAAGCTTTCTTT
CDR3 protein: CASSPWQGPGAEAFF

clone size: NA
J gene: TRBJ2-1
D gene: TRBD1
CDR3 length: 16
V gene: TRBV28
CDR3 DNA: TGTGCCAGCAGCCCTTCGACAGGGGGGCCCCTGGGTGAGCAGTTCTTC
CDR3 protein: CASSPSTGGPLGEQFF

clone size: NA
J gene: TRBJ2-5
D gene: TRBD2
CDR3 length: 15
V gene: TRBV5-1
CDR3 DNA: TGCGCCAGCAGCTTGAATAGCGGGTTCCAAGAGACCCAGTACTTC
CDR3 protein: CASSLNSGFQETQYF

clone size: once
J gene: TRBJ2-2
D gene: NA
CDR3 length: 13
V gene: TRBV30
CDR3 DNA: TGTGCCTGGACCCTGGGGGGGCTCGGGGAGCTGTTTTTT
CDR3 protein: CAWTLGGLGELFF

clone size: NA
J gene: TRBJ2-2
D gene: TRBD2
CDR3 length: 16
V gene: TRBV4-1
CDR3 DNA: TGCGCCAGCAGCCAAGGTCTAGCGGAAAACACCGGGGAGCTGTTTTTT
CDR3 protein: CASSQGLAENTGELFF

clone size: NA
J gene: TRBJ1-3
D gene: NA
CDR3 length: 15
V gene: TRBV19
CDR3 DNA: TGTGCCAGTAGTATCTCCGGGGACTCTGGAAACACCATATATTTT
CDR3 protein: CASSISGDSGNTIYF

clone size: NA
J gene: TRBJ2-6
D gene: NA
CDR3 length: 15
V gene: TRBV28
CDR3 DNA: TGTGCCAGCAGTATATGGAGGGCAGGGGCCAACGTCCTGACTTTC
CDR3 protein: CASSIWRAGANVLTF

clone size: NA
J gene: TRBJ1-4
D gene: TRBD1
CDR3 length: 15
V gene: TRBV28
CDR3 DNA: TGTGCCAGCTCGGGGGACAGGGCGAGGGGCGAAAAACTGTTTTTT
CDR3 protein: CASSGDRARGEKLFF